Following are 29 T cell receptor beta chains from one sample sequenced in a study of T-cell memory formation after mild COVID-19. TCRdb called the 5' RACE reads again in MiXCR, with one record for every CDR3 protein. The sample lists approximately 500,000 distinct CDR3 sequences, approximately 23% seen once, with under 15% in the top ten. Source material: PBMCs or a T cell subset sorted from them (not recorded which). All receptors derive from an adult woman who had mild COVID-19 (a few samples of this study predate the infection). Cell type and time point are not known.

This clonotype was counted between two and nine times. This chain links TRBV4-3 with TRBJ2-5; no clear D. This CDR3 has 15 residues. CDR1 is LGHNA and CDR2 is YSLEER in the germline V gene. The V gene lost 0 bases and the J gene lost 2 bases, with 10 bases spanning the gap. The CDR3 spells CASSQDPVKQETQYF. CDR3 nucleotide sequence: TGCGCCAGCAGCCAAGACCCGGTTAAACAAGAGACCCAGTACTTC.

This clonotype appeared many times. The CDR3 DNA is TGTGCCAGCAGCGTTTCAGACAGTCCCGGCTATGGCTACACCTTC. Its translation: CASSVSDSPGYGYTF. This chain links TRBV9 with TRBJ1-2; possibly TRBD1 for D (5 bases). The CDR3 sequence is 15 residues long. Trimming removed 2 bases from V and 4 bases from J, with 15 bases in between. The germline gives CDR1 SGDLS, CDR2 YYNGEE.

This clonotype was counted only a few times. The chain links TRBV11-3 to TRBJ1-2; the D is unclear. The CDR3 has 16 residues. V gave up 1 base and J gave up 2 bases, with 14 bases separating them. The germline CDR1 and CDR2 sequences are SGHNT and YENEEA. CDR3 DNA sequence: TGTGCCAGCAGCTTAGTCCTACTTGACACAAACTATGGCTACACCTTC. It yields the protein CASSLVLLDTNYGYTF.

This chain links TRBV7-9 with TRBJ2-1; 8 bases agree with TRBD1. The germline V gene encodes CDR1 SEHNR and CDR2 FQNEAQ (reference sequence). J gave up 5 bases and V 4 bases, and 7 bases lay outside the gene matches. The CDR3 runs to 15 residues. The CDR3 spells CASSYARGQNNEQFF. The CDR3 region has the DNA TGTGCCAGCAGCTACGCCAGGGGGCAGAACAATGAGCAGTTCTTC.

This clonotype was picked up a small number of times. The chain couples TRBV7-2 to TRBJ2-5; 9 bases agree with TRBD2. The CDR3 length is 17 residues. J was trimmed by 5 bases and V by 5 bases; bases with no gene match: 15. The germline gives CDR1 SGHTA, CDR2 FQGNSA. CDR3 protein: CASSHVRLAGFMETQYF. DNA of the CDR3: TGTGCCAGCAGCCACGTCAGGCTAGCGGGATTTATGGAGACCCAGTACTTC.

The chain has TRBV6-6 and TRBJ1-1; D remains ambiguous. The CDR3 consists of 12 residues. Trimming took 2 bases from V and 11 from J, leaving 12 bases between them. The V gene's germline CDR1 is MNHNY and CDR2 SVGAGI (reference sequence). CDR3 DNA: TGTGCCAGCAGTTACAGCCCTCAGATGGCTTTCTTT. Its protein is CASSYSPQMAFF.

There are a few counts of this clonotype. The chain couples TRBV27 to TRBJ1-1; D gene uncertain. The CDR3 consists of 14 residues. Germline CDR1 and CDR2: MNHEY and SMNVEV (reference sequence). V lost 3 bases and J 1 base, leaving 9 bases between the germline ends. CDR3 loop: CASSFLGQNTEAFF. CDR3 in DNA: TGTGCCAGCAGTTTTTTAGGGCAGAACACTGAAGCTTTCTTT.

The chain carries TRBV12-3 or TRBV12-4 and TRBJ2-1; D is unresolved. Trimming removed 7 bases at V and 5 bases at J, with 6 bases between. This CDR3 has 11 amino acids. The CDR3 sequence: CASTRDNEQFF. CDR3 DNA: TGTGCCAGCACCCGGGACAATGAGCAGTTCTTC.

The V call is TRBV12-3 or TRBV12-4, the J call TRBJ2-3; 9 positions match TRBD2. V was pared by 5 bases and J by 1 base, with 7 bases of the junction left unmatched. The CDR3 runs to 16 residues. This CDR3 is CASSPSSGIGTDTQYF. The CDR3 region has the DNA TGTGCCAGCAGTCCGTCTAGCGGGATAGGCACAGATACGCAGTATTTT.

This clonotype was seen only a few times. The J gene is TRBJ2-7, the V gene TRBV11-2, with a weak D call TRBD2 (5 bases). This CDR3 spans 15 amino acids. Trimming took off 4 bases at V and 2 bases at J, with 15 bases between the two ends. Germline values: CDR1 SGHAT, CDR2 FQNNGV. DNA for the CDR3: TGTGCCAGCAGCTCCATCCTCGGGAAACCCTACGAGCAGTACTTC. This translates into CASSSILGKPYEQYF. Drawing the rest from reference TRBV11-2 and TRBJ2-7, the complete variable domain is EAGVAQSPRYKIIEKRQSVAFWCNPISGHATLYWYQQILGQGPKLLIQFQNNGVVDDSQLPKDRFSAERLKGVDSTLKIQPAKLEDSAVYLCASSSILGKPYEQYFGPGTRLTVT.

The chain combines TRBV20-1 with TRBJ1-3; D is ambiguous. V lost 5 bases and J lost 0, with 11 bases in between. CDR3 length: 14 amino acids. Germline-derived CDR1 and CDR2 are DFQATT and SNEGSKA (reference sequence). CDR3 protein: CSALGRGSGNTIYF. For the CDR3, the DNA is TGCAGTGCTCTCGGCCGGGGCTCTGGAAACACCATATATTTT.

This rearrangement joins TRBV11-2 to TRBJ2-1, with 9 bases lining up with TRBD1. Germline V CDR1 and CDR2: SGHAT, FQNNGV. This CDR3 has 15 amino acids. V gave up 3 bases and J gave up 2 bases; unmatched junction bases: 2. In DNA form, the CDR3 reads TGTGCCAGCAGCTTCAACAGGGGGCCCTACAATGAGCAGTTCTTC. Translating gives CASSFNRGPYNEQFF. The full variable domain, with the rest looked up from reference TRBV11-2 and TRBJ2-1, is EAGVAQSPRYKIIEKRQSVAFWCNPISGHATLYWYQQILGQGPKLLIQFQNNGVVDDSQLPKDRFSAERLKGVDSTLKIQPAKLEDSAVYLCASSFNRGPYNEQFFGPGTRLTVL.

V usage is TRBV7-6 and J usage is TRBJ1-1; 7 bases are a match to TRBD1. The CDR3 spans 16 residues. The V and J ends lost 1 base and 1 base, in that order; junction bases with no gene match: 6. Germline assignment: CDR1 SGHVS and CDR2 FNYEAQ. For the CDR3, the DNA is TGTGCCAGCAGCTTAGGACAGGGAGGCGGGAACACTGAAGCTTTCTTT. Encoded protein: CASSLGQGGGNTEAFF.

The CDR3 region has the DNA TGTGCCAGCAGCAAAGAGGAGTTGGACAGAGCGAACACTGAAGCTTTCTTT. Translating gives CASSKEELDRANTEAFF. This chain connects TRBV21-1 to TRBJ1-1; the D call of TRBD1 is as the table states it, not checked on the DNA. TRBV21-1 has pseudogene status. The CDR3 contains 17 residues.

This clonotype was detected only a few times. This chain uses TRBV12-3 or TRBV12-4 with TRBJ2-2, with 9 bases matching TRBD2. The V and J ends lost 6 bases and 7 bases, in that order; junction bases with no gene match: 6. This CDR3 comprises 14 residues. The CDR3 is CASRPAGGFGELFF. The CDR3 bases are TGTGCCAGCAGACCCGCGGGGGGGTTCGGGGAGCTGTTTTTT.

The chain uses TRBV4-3 and TRBJ2-3; D may be TRBD2 (7 bases). Germline values: CDR1 LGHNA, CDR2 YSLEER. This CDR3 is 18 amino acids long. V was shortened by 2 bases and J by 2 bases, with 20 bases between the two germline ends. The CDR3 reads CASSQIISRGGPTDTQYF. Here the CDR3 DNA reads TGCGCCAGCAGCCAAATTATCTCCCGCGGGGGCCCCACAGATACGCAGTATTTT.

V usage is TRBV29-1 and J usage is TRBJ1-2; no clear D gene. Trimming cost V 8 bases and J 8 bases, with 27 bases left between them. The CDR3 spans 15 residues. CDR1 and CDR2 (germline): SQVTM, ANQGSEA. CDR3 nucleotide sequence: TGCAGCACGAGGGCCGCTAACCTTGTCCAGGACGGCTACACCTTC. Its protein is CSTRAANLVQDGYTF.

The chain uses TRBV19 and TRBJ1-2; unclear D gene. Germline V gene lookup returns CDR1 LNHDA and CDR2 SQIVND (reference sequence). Between the trimmed V and J ends, which lost 2 bases and 2 bases, there was a span of 9 bases. The length of the CDR3 is 14 residues. Written as DNA, the CDR3 is TGTGCCAGTAGTATAATTCCAGGCAACTATGGCTACACCTTC. Translation: CASSIIPGNYGYTF.

This clonotype was counted only a few times. The chain employs TRBV6-6 and TRBJ2-1, with 12 bases that match TRBD2. Looked up from germline, CDR1 is MNHNY and CDR2 is SVGAGI (reference sequence). This CDR3 is built from 19 residues. V lost 2 bases to trimming and J lost 4 bases; unmatched junction nucleotides: 12. CDR3 amino acids: CASSYAEPLTSGGYNEQFF. Written as DNA, the CDR3 is TGTGCCAGCAGTTACGCCGAGCCATTAACTAGCGGGGGGTACAATGAGCAGTTCTTC.

This clonotype was found a few times. V usage is TRBV29-1 and J usage is TRBJ1-2; TRBD1 might be the D (6 bases). The CDR3 sequence is 11 residues long. CDR1 is SQVTM, CDR2 ANQGSEA, per germline. The V and J ends lost 7 bases and 4 bases respectively, with 10 bases between them. The CDR3 loop reads CSGGGIYGYTF. The CDR3 DNA follows: TGCAGCGGAGGGGGGATCTATGGCTACACCTTC.

There are a few counts of this clonotype. The chain joins TRBV5-6 to TRBJ2-4; tentatively, D is TRBD2 (6 bases). The CDR3 contains 13 residues. V was clipped by 1 base and J by 10 bases, with 12 bases between them. Germline values: CDR1 SGHDT, CDR2 YYEEEE. DNA of the CDR3: TGTGCCAGCAGCTTGCGTCGGGGGTATATTCAGTACTTC. Translation: CASSLRRGYIQYF.

This clonotype showed up just a few times. V is TRBV4-1 and J is TRBJ1-2; D uncertain. The CDR3 has 13 residues. The germline CDR1 and CDR2 sequences are MGHRA and YSYEKL. Deletions cut 6 bases from V and 6 bases from J, with 14 bases between. CDR3 region: CASSSDLRDGYTF. The CDR3 nucleotides are TGCGCCAGCAGTTCCGACCTTCGGGATGGCTACACCTTC.

Only one count was recorded for this clonotype. V usage is TRBV7-3 and J usage is TRBJ2-1; the D is unclear. CDR1 SGHTA and CDR2 FQGTGA come from the germline V gene. The CDR3 consists of 16 residues. V was cut by 2 bases and J by 4 bases, with 15 bases left in between. In DNA form, the CDR3 reads TGTGCCAGCAGCTTAGGGATGTCTCGGGCATACAATGAGCAGTTCTTC. Its protein is CASSLGMSRAYNEQFF.

The genes are TRBV24-1 and TRBJ2-3; 12 positions agree with TRBD1. Germline CDR1 reads KGHDR; CDR2 reads SFDVKD. J was trimmed by 3 bases and V by 4 bases; bases with no gene match: 16. CDR3 length equals 20 residues. The CDR3 DNA reads as TGTGCCACCAGTGACCACCGTCCCGGGACAGGGGGCTATGGGACAGATACGCAGTATTTT. Its translation is CATSDHRPGTGGYGTDTQYF.

For this clonotype: One end of the junction is discordant with germline, which a read error may explain. This chain uses TRBV12-3 or TRBV12-4 with TRBJ2-1, with 8 bases matching TRBD1. CDR3 size: 15 residues. The CDR3 DNA follows: TGTGCCAGCAGTTTCGGGACAGGTCTTTACAGTGAGCAGTTCTTC. This sequence encodes CASSFGTGLYSEQFF.

The chain recombines TRBV24-1 with TRBJ1-5; D uncertain. The CDR3 loop spans 14 amino acids. CDR1 KGHDR and CDR2 SFDVKD come from the germline V gene. The ends were cut back, 5 bases at V and 6 bases at J, with 13 bases in the middle. CDR3 DNA: TGTGCCACCAGTGGTCCGGGGTCCGGTCAGCCCCAGCATTTT. Its protein is CATSGPGSGQPQHF.

This clonotype was counted only a few times. This chain connects TRBV12-5 to TRBJ1-1, with 7 bases fitting TRBD1. With V trimmed by 5 bases and J by 3 bases, 9 bases remained unmatched. Germline loops: CDR1 LGHNT, CDR2 FRNRAP. The CDR3 loop spans 15 amino acids. CDR3 nucleotides: TGTGCTAGTGGTCCGGGGGGCAGGGGGGACACTGAAGCTTTCTTT. Translation gives CASGPGGRGDTEAFF.

A word on this clonotype: A junction boundary mismatches the germline segment, possibly from a read error. The gene calls are TRBV3-1 and TRBJ2-2, with D perhaps given as TRBD1 or TRBD2 (6 bases each). The CDR3 length is 16 residues. Germline V CDR1 and CDR2: LGHDT, YNNKEL (reference sequence). CDR3 sequence reads: CASTQGGRGNTGELFF. CDR3 nucleotide sequence: TGTGCCAGCACCCAAGGGGGGCGAGGAAACACCGGGGAGCTGTTTTTT.

This chain joins TRBV2 and TRBJ2-7; D unclear. V was shortened by 5 bases and J by 0 bases, with 17 bases between the two germline ends. Germline CDR1 reads SNHLY; CDR2 reads FYNNEI. CDR3 length equals 16 residues. In DNA form, the CDR3 reads TGTGCCAGCAGTTCAGGTCGAGCAGCCAGCTCCTACGAGCAGTACTTC. Translation gives CASSSGRAASSYEQYF.